This T cell receptor (beta chain) was sequenced for a study of blood T cells in healthy people across ages. The second PCR ran roughly 7 to 12 cycles with a sample-barcoded 5' primer and J-beta primers. One entry per CDR3 protein results from TCRdb running MiXCR on the 5' RACE reads. The data contain around 1.5 million distinct CDR3 sequences, approximately 60% of them seen just once; the ten biggest clones take up 5.5% to 8%. The CDR3 sequence is 13 residues long. The V gene lost 8 bases and the J gene lost 2 bases, with 12 bases spanning the gap. Germline CDR1 MGHDK, CDR2 SYGVNS. The table lists this clonotype with a count of one.

Sequenced input: blood. This TCR was sampled from a man aged 18 to 35 in good health. The genes are TRBV25-1 and TRBJ2-5, with D possibly being TRBD2 (5 bases). The CDR3 bases are TGTGCCAGCGCATTACTAGGGCAAGAGACCCAGTACTTC. Protein sequence: CASALLGQETQYF. Full variable domain (remainder filled in from reference TRBV25-1 and TRBJ2-5): EADIYQTPRYLVIGTGKKITLECSQTMGHDKMYWYQQDPGMELHLIHYSYGVNSTEKGDLSSESTVSRIRTEHFPLTLESARPSHTSQYLCASALLGQETQYFGPGTRLLVL.